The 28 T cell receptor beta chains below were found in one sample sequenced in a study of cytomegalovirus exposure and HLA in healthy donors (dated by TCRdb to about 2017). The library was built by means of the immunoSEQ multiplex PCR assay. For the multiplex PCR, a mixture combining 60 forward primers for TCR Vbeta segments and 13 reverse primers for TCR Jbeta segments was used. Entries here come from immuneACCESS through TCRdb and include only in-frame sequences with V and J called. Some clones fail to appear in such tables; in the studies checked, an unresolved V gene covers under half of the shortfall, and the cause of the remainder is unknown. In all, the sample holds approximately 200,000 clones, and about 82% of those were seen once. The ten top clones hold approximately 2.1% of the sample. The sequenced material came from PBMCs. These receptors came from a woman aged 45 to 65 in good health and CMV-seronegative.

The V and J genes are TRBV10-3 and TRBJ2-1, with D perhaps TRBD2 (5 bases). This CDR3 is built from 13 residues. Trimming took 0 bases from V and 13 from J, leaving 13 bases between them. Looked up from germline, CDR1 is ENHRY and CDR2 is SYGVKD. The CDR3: CAISESRLGAQFF. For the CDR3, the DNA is TGTGCCATCAGTGAGTCTCGCTTGGGAGCACAGTTCTTC.

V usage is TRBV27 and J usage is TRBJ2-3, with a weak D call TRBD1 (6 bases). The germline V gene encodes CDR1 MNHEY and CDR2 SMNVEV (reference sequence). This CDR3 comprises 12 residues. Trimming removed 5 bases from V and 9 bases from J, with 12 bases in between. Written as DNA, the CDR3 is TGTGCCAGCAGTAACCGGGACACCACGCAGTATTTT. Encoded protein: CASSNRDTTQYF.

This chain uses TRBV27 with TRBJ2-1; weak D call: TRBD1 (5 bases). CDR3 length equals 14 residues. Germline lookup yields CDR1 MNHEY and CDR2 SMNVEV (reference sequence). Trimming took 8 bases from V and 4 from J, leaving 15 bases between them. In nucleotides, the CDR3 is TGTGCCAGCGGACCTATCTCAGGGTACAATGAGCAGTTCTTC. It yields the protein CASGPISGYNEQFF.

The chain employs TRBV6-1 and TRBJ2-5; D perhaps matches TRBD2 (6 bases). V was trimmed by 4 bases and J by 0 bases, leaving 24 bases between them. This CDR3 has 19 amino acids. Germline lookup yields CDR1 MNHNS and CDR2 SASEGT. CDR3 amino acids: CASSASSSWAGRYQETQYF. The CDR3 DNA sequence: TGTGCCAGCAGTGCATCGAGTTCATGGGCGGGGAGGTACCAAGAGACCCAGTACTTC.

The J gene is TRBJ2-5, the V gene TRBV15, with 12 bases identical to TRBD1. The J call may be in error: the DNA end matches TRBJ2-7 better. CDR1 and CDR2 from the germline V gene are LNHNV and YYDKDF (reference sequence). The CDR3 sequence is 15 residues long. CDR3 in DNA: TGTGCCACCAGCGGGAGGGGACAGGGGGCTGTCGAGCAGTACTTC. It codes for CATSGRGQGAVEQYF.

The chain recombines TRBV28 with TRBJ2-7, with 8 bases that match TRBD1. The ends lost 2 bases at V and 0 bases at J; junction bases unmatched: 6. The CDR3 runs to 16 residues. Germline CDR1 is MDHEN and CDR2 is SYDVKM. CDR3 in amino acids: CASSLGAGGVSYEQYF. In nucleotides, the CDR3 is TGTGCCAGCAGTTTAGGGGCAGGGGGCGTCTCCTACGAGCAGTACTTC.

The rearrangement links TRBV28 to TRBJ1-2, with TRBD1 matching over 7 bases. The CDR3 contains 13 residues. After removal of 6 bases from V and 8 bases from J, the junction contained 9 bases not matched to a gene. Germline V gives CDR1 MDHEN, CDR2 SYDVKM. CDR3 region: CASRTGQAQGYTF. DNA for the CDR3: TGTGCCAGCAGAACCGGACAGGCCCAAGGCTACACCTTC.

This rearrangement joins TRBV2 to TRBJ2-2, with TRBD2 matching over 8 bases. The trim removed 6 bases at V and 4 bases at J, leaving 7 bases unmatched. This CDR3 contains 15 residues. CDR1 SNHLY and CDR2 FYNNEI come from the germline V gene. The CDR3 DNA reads TGTGCCAGCAGCGAATCCGGGACTAGCACCGGGGAGCTGTTTTTT. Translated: CASSESGTSTGELFF.

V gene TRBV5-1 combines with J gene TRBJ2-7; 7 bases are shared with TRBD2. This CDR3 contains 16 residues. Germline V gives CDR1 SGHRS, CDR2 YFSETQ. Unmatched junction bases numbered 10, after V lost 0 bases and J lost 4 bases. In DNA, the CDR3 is TGCGCCAGCAGCTTGGCTAGCGGAACCTCAGGATACGAGCAGTACTTC. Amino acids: CASSLASGTSGYEQYF.

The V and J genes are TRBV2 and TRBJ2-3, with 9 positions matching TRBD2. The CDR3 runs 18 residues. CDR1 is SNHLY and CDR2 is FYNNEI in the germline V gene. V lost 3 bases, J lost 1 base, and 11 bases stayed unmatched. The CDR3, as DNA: TGTGCCAGCAGTGAGGAACTAGCGGGTACGGGCGGCACAGATACGCAGTATTTT. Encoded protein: CASSEELAGTGGTDTQYF.

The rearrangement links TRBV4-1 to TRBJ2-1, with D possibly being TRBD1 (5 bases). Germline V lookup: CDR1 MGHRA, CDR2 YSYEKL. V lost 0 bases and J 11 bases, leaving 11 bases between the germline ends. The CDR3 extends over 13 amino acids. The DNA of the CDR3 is TGCGCCAGCAGCCAAGATGGGGCTGCGAAGCAGTTCTTC. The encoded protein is CASSQDGAAKQFF.

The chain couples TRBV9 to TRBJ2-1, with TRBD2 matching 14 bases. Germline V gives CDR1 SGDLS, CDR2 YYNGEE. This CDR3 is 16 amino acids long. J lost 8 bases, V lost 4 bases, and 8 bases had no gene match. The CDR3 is CASSLEGLAGVDEQFF. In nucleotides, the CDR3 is TGTGCCAGCAGCTTAGAGGGACTAGCGGGAGTCGATGAGCAGTTCTTC.

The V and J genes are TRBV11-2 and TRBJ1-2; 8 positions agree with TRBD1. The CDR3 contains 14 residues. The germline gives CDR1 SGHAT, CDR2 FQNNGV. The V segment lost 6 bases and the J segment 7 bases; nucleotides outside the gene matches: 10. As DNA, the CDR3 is TGTGCCAGCAGACCCGGACAGGGAAAGGGTGGCTACACCTTC. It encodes CASRPGQGKGGYTF.

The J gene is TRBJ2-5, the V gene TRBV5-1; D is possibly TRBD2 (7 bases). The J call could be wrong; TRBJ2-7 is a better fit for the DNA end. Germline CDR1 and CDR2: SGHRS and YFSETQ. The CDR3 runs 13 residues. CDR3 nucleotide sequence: TGCGCCAGCAGCTTAGGGGGGGGGTACGAGCAGTACTTC. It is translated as CASSLGGGYEQYF.

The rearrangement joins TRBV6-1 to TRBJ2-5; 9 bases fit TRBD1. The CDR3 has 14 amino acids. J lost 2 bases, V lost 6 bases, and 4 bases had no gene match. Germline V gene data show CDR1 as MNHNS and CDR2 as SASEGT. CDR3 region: CASRAGQGQETQYF. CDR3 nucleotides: TGTGCCAGCAGGGCTGGACAGGGGCAAGAGACCCAGTACTTC.

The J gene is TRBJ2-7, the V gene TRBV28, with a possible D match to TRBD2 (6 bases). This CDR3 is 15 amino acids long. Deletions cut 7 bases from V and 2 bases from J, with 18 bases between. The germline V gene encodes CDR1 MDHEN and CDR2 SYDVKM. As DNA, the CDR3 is TGTGCCAGCACAGCCAGCGGGTTCTACGCCTACGAGCAGTACTTC. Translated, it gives CASTASGFYAYEQYF.

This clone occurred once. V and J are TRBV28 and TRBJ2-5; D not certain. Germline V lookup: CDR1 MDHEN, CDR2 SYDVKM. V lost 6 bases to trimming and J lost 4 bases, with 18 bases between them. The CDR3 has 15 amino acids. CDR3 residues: CASSPGLGSPETQYF. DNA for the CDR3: TGTGCCAGCAGCCCAGGTCTGGGTTCCCCAGAGACCCAGTACTTC. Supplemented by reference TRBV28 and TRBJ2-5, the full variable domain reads DVKVTQSSRYLVKRTGEKVFLECVQDMDHENMFWYRQDPGLGLRLIYFSYDVKMKEKGDIPEGYSVSREKKERFSLILESASTNQTSMYLCASSPGLGSPETQYFGPGTRLLVL.

The CDR3 DNA reads as TGTGCCAGCTCACCACGGACTAGCGACCACAATGAGCAGTTCTTC. Protein: CASSPRTSDHNEQFF. The gene calls are TRBV18 and TRBJ2-1, with 9 bases lining up with TRBD2. The germline gives CDR1 KGHSH, CDR2 LQKENI. The CDR3 runs 15 residues. The V and J ends lost 1 base and 5 bases, in that order; junction bases with no gene match: 3.

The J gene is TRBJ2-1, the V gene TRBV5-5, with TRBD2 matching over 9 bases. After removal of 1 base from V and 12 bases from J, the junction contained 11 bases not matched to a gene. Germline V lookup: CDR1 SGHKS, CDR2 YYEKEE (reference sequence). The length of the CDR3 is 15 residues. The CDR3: CASSLRQREAQGQFF. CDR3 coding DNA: TGTGCCAGCAGCTTGAGGCAGCGGGAGGCCCAGGGGCAGTTCTTC.

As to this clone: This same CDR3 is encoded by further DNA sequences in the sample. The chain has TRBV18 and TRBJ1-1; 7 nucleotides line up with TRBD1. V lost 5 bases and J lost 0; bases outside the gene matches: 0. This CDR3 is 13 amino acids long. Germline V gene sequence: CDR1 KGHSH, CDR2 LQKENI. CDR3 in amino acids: CASSTGVNTEAFF. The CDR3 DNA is TGTGCCAGCTCAACAGGGGTGAACACTGAAGCTTTCTTT.

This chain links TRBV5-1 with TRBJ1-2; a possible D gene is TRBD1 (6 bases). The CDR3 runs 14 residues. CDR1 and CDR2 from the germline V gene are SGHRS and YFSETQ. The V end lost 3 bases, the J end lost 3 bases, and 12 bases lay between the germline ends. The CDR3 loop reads CASSSLTGYYGYTF. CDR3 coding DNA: TGCGCCAGCAGCTCTTTAACAGGGTACTATGGCTACACCTTC.

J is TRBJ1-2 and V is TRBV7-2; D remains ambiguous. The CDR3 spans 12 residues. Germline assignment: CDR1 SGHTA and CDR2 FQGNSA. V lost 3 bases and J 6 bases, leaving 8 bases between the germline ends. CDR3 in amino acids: CASSFSPDGYTF. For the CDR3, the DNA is TGTGCCAGCAGCTTCTCCCCGGATGGCTACACCTTC.

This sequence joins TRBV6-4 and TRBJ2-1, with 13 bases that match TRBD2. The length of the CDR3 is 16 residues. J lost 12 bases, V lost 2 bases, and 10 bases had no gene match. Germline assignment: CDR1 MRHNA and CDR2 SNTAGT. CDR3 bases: TGTGCCAGCAGTGACGAACCCGGACTAGCGGGAGTAGGGCAGTTCTTC. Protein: CASSDEPGLAGVGQFF.

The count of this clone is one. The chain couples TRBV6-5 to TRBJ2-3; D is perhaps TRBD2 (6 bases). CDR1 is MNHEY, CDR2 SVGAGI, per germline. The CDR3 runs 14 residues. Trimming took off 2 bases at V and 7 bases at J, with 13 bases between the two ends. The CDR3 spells CASSYGGLEYTQYF. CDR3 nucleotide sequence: TGTGCCAGCAGTTACGGGGGGTTGGAATATACGCAGTATTTT.

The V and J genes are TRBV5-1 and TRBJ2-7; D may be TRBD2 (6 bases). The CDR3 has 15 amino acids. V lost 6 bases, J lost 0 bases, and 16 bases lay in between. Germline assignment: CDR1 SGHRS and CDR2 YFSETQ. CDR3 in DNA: TGCGCCAGCACACTATTTAGCGGAGACTCCTACGAGCAGTACTTC. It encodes CASTLFSGDSYEQYF.

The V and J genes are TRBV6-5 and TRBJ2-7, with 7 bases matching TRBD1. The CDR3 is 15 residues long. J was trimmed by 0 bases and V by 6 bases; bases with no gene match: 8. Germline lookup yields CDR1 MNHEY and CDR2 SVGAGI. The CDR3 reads CASRRPGQSSYEQYF. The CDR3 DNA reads TGTGCCAGCAGACGACCGGGACAGAGCTCCTACGAGCAGTACTTC.

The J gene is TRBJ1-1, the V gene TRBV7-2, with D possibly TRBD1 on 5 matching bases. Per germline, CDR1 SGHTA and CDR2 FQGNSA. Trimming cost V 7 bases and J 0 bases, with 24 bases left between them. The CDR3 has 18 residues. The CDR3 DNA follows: TGTGCCAGCACCTCATGGATGAGGGGAGGCCGGGTGAACACTGAAGCTTTCTTT. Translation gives CASTSWMRGGRVNTEAFF.

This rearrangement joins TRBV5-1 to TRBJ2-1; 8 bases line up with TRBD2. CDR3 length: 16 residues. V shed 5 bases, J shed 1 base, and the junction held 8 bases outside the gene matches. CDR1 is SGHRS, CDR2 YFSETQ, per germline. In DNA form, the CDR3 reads TGCGCCAGCAGGGACAGCGGGAGTAGGTCCTACAATGAGCAGTTCTTC. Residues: CASRDSGSRSYNEQFF. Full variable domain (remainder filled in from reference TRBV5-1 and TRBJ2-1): KAGVTQTPRYLIKTRGQQVTLSCSPISGHRSVSWYQQTPGQGLQFLFEYFSETQRNKGNFPGRFSGRQFSNSRSEMNVSTLELGDSALYLCASRDSGSRSYNEQFFGPGTRLTVL.